This T cell receptor beta chain was sequenced during a study of Tregs in tolerant kidney transplant recipients. Assay: immunoSEQ multiplex PCR; the TCRdb copy retains only in-frame clones and omits some. The sample comprises about 240,000 clones, 84% of which are singletons, and about 0.58% rests with the top ten. The sequencing input was CD4+ T cells from blood. This sequence was found in a human donor in good health.

The CDR3, as DNA: TGTGCCAGCAGTGGGGACGGGGGTACGGCCCAGTACTTC. As protein: CASSGDGGTAQYF. The rearrangement uses TRBV6-1 and TRBJ2-5; tentative D call: TRBD2 (6 bases). V dropped 4 bases and J dropped 9 bases, with 15 bases sitting between them. The CDR3 consists of 13 residues. Germline values: CDR1 MNHNS, CDR2 SASEGT.